The following is a TCR beta chain sequence with its context. Its binding antigen is unknown. No qualities accompany the bases; no much larger clone lies one base away. The sample's time point label, decoded: patch test 1, 2 weeks after DPC sensitization. The label giving this sample's treatment or condition can be read as: therapeutic diphenylcyclopropenone sensitization with weekly scalp DPC. At each patch-test visit, blood was drawn before the patch test was applied. Patients were eligible if aged 18 to 70, diagnosed with alopecia and judged suitable for DPC therapy, and pregnant patients were excluded. Total RNA was extracted from unfractionated whole blood that had been collected in Tempus Blood RNA tubes. The sample is drawn from a study of human T cells and chemical hapten exposure (dated by TCRdb to the early 2020s). At the level of the whole study: For sensitization, 2% DPC in acetone was applied to a 2 cm by 2 cm area of upper inner arm skin. Throughout the roughly 25-week study period, patients were also given weekly therapeutic DPC doses on the scalp. Patch testing on the upper back used Finn chambers containing 0.01% DPC, with scoring done after 6 days according to International Contact Dermatitis Research Group standards. The patient cohort, mostly female, included alopecia areata with under or over 50% scalp involvement, alopecia totalis and alopecia universalis. Libraries were pooled for sequencing, and per-sample TCR yields varied mainly because of small differences in library volumes within the pool. In alopecia patients, the study followed how the peripheral blood TCR repertoire changed in vivo over primary and secondary sensitization to diphenylcyclopropenone (DPC), a hapten. Blood was sampled from patients pre-sensitization (week 0) and at 2, 6 and about 24 weeks after DPC sensitization. Twenty-nine alopecia patients provided blood for TCR sequencing at one to four time points (pre-sensitization, 2, 6 and 24 weeks). Beyond this particular receptor, the publication reports: Because all patients had alopecia, a presumed autoimmune disease, the immune response of the patients might differ from that of healthy individuals. After repeated subsampling, changes were observed in the strength of the expansion versus patch-test correlation and in the threshold at which the correlation became significant. No change with DPC sensitization was found in the number of TCRs above 1 in 1000 frequency, and no evidence of global repertoire structure alterations was found. Compared with pre-sensitization or healthy control sets, expanded TCRs formed significantly more large CDR3 similarity clusters, which is consistent with antigen-driven responses. The number of PT1 expanded TCRs positively correlated with patch test score, significant at thresholds 8, 16 and 32 but not 4.

The library was obtained by RACE. Data came from a NextSeq 500. During library preparation, unique molecular identifiers were attached to individual cDNA molecules so that TCRs could be counted quantitatively and reproducibly. For every blood RNA sample, sequencing covered both the TCR alpha and TCR beta chains. In the original analysis: Samples had a median of approximately 96,000 TCRs, with a range from about 23,224 to 750,000. The Decombinator software suite was used to annotate V, J and CDR3 in the TCR reads. To make PS versus PT1 abundance plots, every sample was subsampled to the same number of TCRs (28,000). Expanded TCRs were defined as absent before sensitization and observed at least eight times at the 2-week time point. TCRdb trimmed public reads at Q25 via fastp, called clones via MiXCR and kept in-frame beta chains. CDR3 protein sequences are deduplicated, and each keeps its most common genes and DNA. In this record, the V and J calls reflect TCRdb's handling and not the investigators' own analysis. Counted in this sample were about 340,000 distinct CDR3 sequences; approximately 6.9% of them appeared once. The ten biggest clones cover 7.5% to 9% of the sample.

This receptor was obtained from a woman aged 18 to 35 with alopecia areata. Some clones in this sample may be carry-over from other donors' samples. The sequencing used whole blood, collected in connection with sensitization to the hapten diphenylcyclopropenone (DPC).

The sequenced DNA is TGTGCCAGCAGCGCCCACGACCCGGTGAATTCACCCCTCCACTTT. Protein translation: CASSAHDPVNSPLHF. The chain uses TRBV5-5 and TRBJ1-6, with no confidently assigned D gene. V lost 4 bases and J lost 7 bases; the stretch between them is 15 bases long. From a lookup of the germline V gene (reference sequence), CDR1 and CDR2 are SGHKS and YYEKEE. The CDR3 numbers 15 residues from cysteine through phenylalanine. Only the CDR3 part of the read is kept: 45 bases, read in frame from the first base.